This TCR beta chain was identified in a study of blood T cells in healthy people across ages. Primed by a sample-barcoded 5' primer and a J-beta primer mix, a second PCR proceeded for about 6 to 11 cycles. TCRdb used MiXCR to reprocess the 5' RACE reads, holding one entry per CDR3 protein. This table holds more than 1 million distinct CDR3 sequences, under 45% found once. The TCR originated in a woman in her sixties in good health. The specimen sequenced was blood.

The CDR3 DNA reads as TGCAGCGTTCGACTAGCGGGAGGGCCGGGCGAGCAGTACTTC. This translates into CSVRLAGGPGEQYF. The V gene is TRBV29-1, the J gene TRBJ2-7, with TRBD2 matching 14 bases. This CDR3 contains 14 residues. Germline CDR1 SQVTM, CDR2 ANQGSEA. V dropped 5 bases and J dropped 6; count of bases not matched to a gene: 6.